This T cell receptor beta chain was sequenced for a study of cytomegalovirus exposure and HLA in healthy donors. Method: immunoSEQ multiplex PCR; TCRdb's copy keeps in-frame clones and lacks some. The sample holds some 200,000 clones, about nine tenths seen once. V trimming: 7 bases; J trimming: 2 bases; junction bases outside the gene matches: 13. In germline, CDR1 is SNHLY, CDR2 FYNNEI. The CDR3 spans 17 residues. The V gene is TRBV2, the J gene TRBJ1-3, with 8 bases lining up with TRBD1. This TCR was sampled from a woman aged 18-29 years in good health and CMV-seronegative. Sample: PBMCs. This CDR3 reads CASTPPGQGKTGNTIYF. The CDR3 DNA reads as TGTGCCAGCACCCCCCCAGGACAGGGTAAAACTGGAAACACCATATATTTT.